Shown below are 30 T cell receptor beta chains from a single sample sequenced in a study of early T cells in non-severe SARS-CoV-2 infection. Via MiXCR, TCRdb re-called the 5' RACE reads, giving one row per CDR3 protein. Of about 22,000 distinct CDR3 sequences listed, 4% to 5% are singletons. Sequenced material: whole blood. The receptor source for this set is an adult who was a healthcare worker with PCR-confirmed SARS-CoV-2 infection or an uninfected control (not recorded which).

This clonotype was counted ten times or more. The gene calls are TRBV5-1 and TRBJ1-6, with D perhaps matching TRBD1 (5 bases). The V end was cut by 3 bases, the J end by 10 bases, with 20 bases between. The CDR3 is 16 amino acids. Germline lookup yields CDR1 SGHRS and CDR2 YFSETQ. In nucleotides, the CDR3 is TGCGCCAGCAGCTCCGGGGGGGAGGCGACGGAATCACCCCTCCACTTT. This gives the protein CASSSGGEATESPLHF.

In this sample, this clonotype turned up many times. The CDR3 DNA sequence: TGTGCTAGTGGTTTGTTAGGGGTCGAGCAGTACTTC. Translation: CASGLLGVEQYF. The V and J genes are TRBV12-5 and TRBJ2-7; maybe TRBD1 (5 bases). This CDR3 comprises 12 residues. Germline-derived CDR1 and CDR2 are LGHNT and FRNRAP. V dropped 2 bases and J dropped 6 bases, with 8 bases sitting between them.

Many counts were recorded for this clonotype. V gene TRBV7-3 combines with J gene TRBJ1-1, with TRBD1 identical over 7 bases. Germline assignment: CDR1 SGHTA and CDR2 FQGTGA. The CDR3 is made up of 13 amino acids. V dropped 7 bases and J dropped 4; count of bases not matched to a gene: 6. The CDR3 nucleotides read TGTGCCAGCACCTCCAGGGGGAGCACTGAAGCTTTCTTT. It codes for CASTSRGSTEAFF.

There are many counts of this clonotype. The genes are TRBV7-9 and TRBJ2-4; D tentatively fits TRBD1 or TRBD2 (7 bases each). With 4 bases removed from V and 4 bases from J, the gap between germline ends came to 14 bases. From germline, CDR1 is SEHNR and CDR2 FQNEAQ (reference sequence). There are 15 residues in the CDR3. CDR3 residues: CASSSAGGVKNIQYF. The CDR3 coding sequence is TGTGCCAGCAGCTCCGCAGGGGGGGTGAAAAACATTCAGTACTTC.

The sample holds many counts of this clonotype. The J gene is TRBJ2-7, the V gene TRBV10-1; no clear D. This CDR3 is 14 amino acids long. CDR1 is WNHNN and CDR2 is SYGVQD in the germline V gene (reference sequence). Trimming took off 3 bases at V and 7 bases at J, with 16 bases between the two ends. The CDR3 sequence is CASSDPGSLTEQYF. CDR3 bases: TGCGCCAGCAGTGACCCGGGCAGCTTAACGGAGCAGTACTTC.

This clonotype has just a few counts. This rearrangement joins TRBV20-1 to TRBJ2-1; the D gene is possibly TRBD2 (6 bases). The CDR3 sequence is 16 residues long. Between the trimmed V and J ends, which lost 5 bases and 8 bases, there was a span of 25 bases. The germline gives CDR1 DFQATT, CDR2 SNEGSKA (reference sequence). The CDR3 coding sequence is TGCAGTGCTCTCGTGGGGGGAGCTCCCGGGGTCGATGAGCAGTTCTTC. Amino acid sequence: CSALVGGAPGVDEQFF.

This clonotype was seen many times. For the CDR3, the DNA is TGTGCCAGCAGCCCCCTGCCGGCGAGTTTAGAGACCCAGTACTTC. Its protein product is CASSPLPASLETQYF. The chain is built from TRBV7-3 and TRBJ2-5; D is unclear. The germline V gene has CDR1 SGHTA and CDR2 FQGTGA. This CDR3 has 15 residues. Trimming took off 5 bases at V and 4 bases at J, with 17 bases between the two ends.

This clonotype was counted many times. The V call is TRBV11-1, the J call TRBJ1-2, with D uncertain. This CDR3 contains 15 residues. CDR1 is SGHAT and CDR2 is FQDESV in the germline V gene (reference sequence). Trimming cost V 5 bases and J 5 bases, with 18 bases left between them. The CDR3 reads CASSPRGLPVYGYTF. Here the CDR3 DNA reads TGTGCCAGCAGCCCCCGTGGACTACCAGTGTATGGCTACACCTTC.

In this sample, this clonotype turned up many times. The chain joins TRBV7-9 to TRBJ2-1, with no clear D. Trimming left V 1 base short and J 2 bases short, with 9 bases between. The CDR3 contains 15 residues. The germline gives CDR1 SEHNR, CDR2 FQNEAQ (reference sequence). The chain's CDR3 is CASSLEGVAYNEQFF. In DNA, the CDR3 is TGTGCCAGCAGCTTAGAAGGAGTGGCCTACAATGAGCAGTTCTTC.

The V gene is TRBV10-2, the J gene TRBJ2-5; D not certain. Germline CDR1 WSHSY, CDR2 SAAADI. Between the trimmed V and J ends, which lost 5 bases and 4 bases, there was a span of 11 bases. The CDR3 is 13 residues long. The CDR3 sequence: CASSFKSGETQYF. CDR3 nucleotides: TGCGCCAGCAGTTTTAAATCGGGAGAGACCCAGTACTTC.

As regards this clonotype: A much larger clone differs from this one at a single base, so this may be a read error. This sequence joins TRBV20-1 and TRBJ1-2; D unclear. The CDR3 has 13 amino acids. Per germline, CDR1 DFQATT and CDR2 SNEGSKA (reference sequence). The chain's CDR3 is CSLRTMGVYGYTF. CDR3 DNA: TGCAGCCTCAGGACGATGGGCGTCTATGGCTACACCTTC.

The chain uses TRBV7-9 and TRBJ2-7, with D tentatively TRBD1 (7 bases). Between the trimmed V and J ends, which lost 1 base and 6 bases, there was a span of 16 bases. The CDR3 runs 15 residues. The V gene's germline CDR1 is SEHNR and CDR2 FQNEAQ (reference sequence). The CDR3 region has the DNA TGTGCCAGCAGCTTAGAATCAGGGGGGCCAGGCGAGCAGTACTTC. Amino acids: CASSLESGGPGEQYF. The variable domain in full, with the rest retrieved from reference TRBV7-9 and TRBJ2-7, is DTGVSQNPRHKITKRGQNVTFRCDPISEHNRLYWYRQTLGQGPEFLTYFQNEAQLEKSRLLSDRFSAERPKGSFSTLEIQRTEQGDSAMYLCASSLESGGPGEQYFGPGTRLTVT.

V gene TRBV2 combines with J gene TRBJ2-1; D not certain. The CDR3 loop spans 12 amino acids. The V end was cut by 6 bases, the J end by 5 bases, with 8 bases between. In germline, CDR1 is SNHLY, CDR2 FYNNEI. For the CDR3, the DNA is TGTGCCAGCAGAGTCGACAACAATGAGCAGTTCTTC. Residues: CASRVDNNEQFF.

This clonotype occurred many times. V is TRBV30 and J is TRBJ1-2; no reliable D call. With 7 bases removed from V and 1 base from J, the gap between germline ends came to 16 bases. CDR1 and CDR2 (germline): GTSNPN, SVGIG (reference sequence). The CDR3 runs 14 residues. CDR3 protein: CASPIPQVNYGYTF. CDR3 bases: TGTGCCTCCCCCATTCCCCAGGTTAACTATGGCTACACCTTC.

This clonotype was seen at least ten times. The V call is TRBV18, the J call TRBJ1-1; no definite D call. The V gene's germline CDR1 is KGHSH and CDR2 LQKENI. The CDR3 totals 18 residues. Trimming pared 5 bases from V and 0 bases from J, leaving 22 bases between. The CDR3 is CASSGRLGEVRMNTEAFF. CDR3 coding DNA: TGTGCCAGCTCAGGCCGACTGGGTGAGGTAAGGATGAACACTGAAGCTTTCTTT.

This clonotype showed up just a few times. The chain has TRBV7-8 and TRBJ2-3, with D hard to call. This CDR3 is built from 16 residues. Germline V gene sequence: CDR1 SGHVS, CDR2 FQNEAQ. Trimming cost V 1 base and J 4 bases, with 15 bases left between them. In DNA form, the CDR3 reads TGTGCCAGCAGCTTAGTTACGGGCCTAGAGGCAGATACGCAGTATTTT. This gives the protein CASSLVTGLEADTQYF.

This clonotype was seen more than once but under ten times. This chain connects TRBV11-2 to TRBJ1-5, with unresolved D. The V end was cut by 0 bases, the J end by 4 bases, with 4 bases between. The CDR3 spans 13 residues. In germline, CDR1 is SGHAT, CDR2 FQNNGV. This chain's CDR3 is CASSLDRNQPQHF. CDR3 bases: TGTGCCAGCAGCTTAGACAGAAATCAGCCCCAGCATTTT.

In its sample, this clonotype was seen a few times. This sequence joins TRBV15 and TRBJ2-4; possibly TRBD1 for D (6 bases). Germline V gene data show CDR1 as LNHNV and CDR2 as YYDKDF (reference sequence). The CDR3 length is 15 residues. The V gene lost 1 base and the J gene lost 6 bases, with 13 bases spanning the gap. The CDR3 coding sequence is TGTGCCACCAGCAGAGGGCGGACAGAATTAAACATTCAGTACTTC. It translates to CATSRGRTELNIQYF.

This clonotype came up a few times. The V call is TRBV7-3, the J call TRBJ2-6; D might be TRBD2 (5 bases). The CDR3 is 17 amino acids. Germline V gives CDR1 SGHTA, CDR2 FQGTGA. Trimming took 6 bases from V and 2 from J, leaving 17 bases between them. The CDR3 reads CASSRRTDPTGANVLTF. CDR3 DNA: TGTGCCAGCAGTCGTAGGACTGATCCGACTGGGGCCAACGTCCTGACTTTC.

V is TRBV12-3 or TRBV12-4 and J is TRBJ1-2; 10 bases align to TRBD1. The trim removed 6 bases at V and 8 bases at J, leaving 9 bases unmatched. The CDR3 extends over 14 amino acids. CDR3 sequence (DNA): TGTGCCAGCAGCCAGTCGGGACAGGGGCGCGGCTACACCTTC. Translation gives CASSQSGQGRGYTF.

V is TRBV12-3 or TRBV12-4 and J is TRBJ2-1, with 9 bases that match TRBD1. There are 11 residues in the CDR3. The J segment lost 16 bases and the V segment lost 6 bases, leaving 7 bases of the junction unmatched. CDR3 loop: CASRGTGIKFF. The DNA of the CDR3 is TGTGCCAGCAGAGGGACAGGGATTAAATTCTTC.

This clonotype was seen repeatedly, ten times or more. CDR3 in DNA: TGTGCCAGCAGCCTAAATCAGCCTCTATCTAATGAAAAACTGTTTTTT. It codes for CASSLNQPLSNEKLFF. The chain uses TRBV7-6 and TRBJ1-4, with D uncertain. The CDR3 sequence is 16 residues long. Looked up from germline, CDR1 is SGHVS and CDR2 is FNYEAQ. The V and J ends lost 5 bases and 3 bases respectively, with 16 bases between them.

The rearrangement uses TRBV9 and TRBJ2-6; no firm D call. This CDR3 contains 16 residues. V shed 0 bases and J shed 1 base, with 8 bases lying between them. CDR1 and CDR2 from the germline V gene are SGDLS and YYNGEE. Here the CDR3 reads CASSVGLGSGANVLTF. The CDR3 bases are TGTGCCAGCAGCGTAGGGTTAGGGTCTGGGGCCAACGTCCTGACTTTC.

In this sample, this clonotype turned up a few times. V gene TRBV27 combines with J gene TRBJ2-1; no clear D. Trimming pared 2 bases from V and 6 bases from J, leaving 14 bases between. The CDR3 has 15 amino acids. CDR1 is MNHEY, CDR2 SMNVEV, per germline (reference sequence). The CDR3 nucleotides are TGTGCCAGCAGTTTAATTCCTCCCAATTTCAATGAGCAGTTCTTC. Protein: CASSLIPPNFNEQFF.

This clonotype was seen only a few times. The chain joins TRBV7-9 to TRBJ1-6; 9 bases map to TRBD1. The CDR3 is made up of 14 amino acids. Trimming at V came to 5 bases and at J to 10 bases, leaving 6 bases not matched to a gene. Germline V gene lookup returns CDR1 SEHNR and CDR2 FQNEAQ (reference sequence). The chain's CDR3 is CASSVGQGSSPLHF. CDR3 in DNA: TGTGCCAGCAGCGTGGGACAGGGTAGCTCACCCCTCCACTTT.

This clonotype was picked up many times. This sequence joins TRBV20-1 and TRBJ2-1; D is undetermined. Germline CDR1 is DFQATT and CDR2 is SNEGSKA (reference sequence). Trimming took off 1 base at V and 0 bases at J, with 10 bases between the two ends. The CDR3 extends over 15 amino acids. CDR3 nucleotide sequence: TGCAGTGCTAGAGCACGCGGAAGCTCCTACAATGAGCAGTTCTTC. This translates into CSARARGSSYNEQFF.

The chain combines TRBV6-5 with TRBJ1-2, with 10 positions matching TRBD1. Germline V gene lookup returns CDR1 MNHEY and CDR2 SVGAGI. The CDR3 consists of 15 residues. V dropped 6 bases and J dropped 6; count of bases not matched to a gene: 10. The CDR3 DNA is TGTGCCAGCAGACCGACAGGGGGCCAAGGGAATGGCTACACCTTC. Amino acid sequence: CASRPTGGQGNGYTF.

This clonotype was observed many times. The chain recombines TRBV3-1 with TRBJ2-1; D is unresolved. The CDR3 is made up of 11 amino acids. Per germline, CDR1 LGHDT and CDR2 YNNKEL (reference sequence). V gave up 5 bases and J gave up 3 bases, with 2 bases separating them. CDR3 region: CASSDYNEQFF. The CDR3 coding sequence is TGTGCCAGCAGCGACTACAATGAGCAGTTCTTC.

By sample share, this clonotype is medium-sized. The rearrangement uses TRBV29-1 and TRBJ2-1; D perhaps matches TRBD1 (6 bases). CDR1 and CDR2 from the germline V gene are SQVTM and ANQGSEA. Trimming shortened V by 7 bases and J by 6 bases, and 10 bases separated the two germline ends. The CDR3 extends over 11 amino acids. The CDR3 here is CSGRGGNEQFF. CDR3 bases: TGCAGCGGCCGAGGGGGCAATGAGCAGTTCTTC.

This clonotype was recorded at least ten times. The chain employs TRBV5-5 and TRBJ1-5; D is ambiguous. V was cut by 4 bases and J by 2 bases, with 13 bases left in between. The CDR3 covers 15 residues. Germline lookup yields CDR1 SGHKS and CDR2 YYEKEE (reference sequence). Written as DNA, the CDR3 is TGTGCCAGCAGCCTGACGACTTGGGGCAATCAGCCCCAGCATTTT. This sequence encodes CASSLTTWGNQPQHF.